This TCR beta chain was captured in a study of T cell responses to AZD1222 COVID-19 vaccine. Study observations and caveats: Only a handful of AZD1222 recipients, more than 5 in all, had baseline seropositivity. Dominant at 160-218 and 743-854, vaccine-associated CD4 TCRs also spanned spike.

The data were produced by immunoSEQ multiplex PCR, yet TCRdb's version contains in-frame clones alone and is incomplete. The sample lists some 96,000 clones, roughly 83% occurring once. Concerning this clone itself: As yet, its antigen is unknown.

This CDR3 has 15 amino acids. Germline CDR1 and CDR2: SQVTM and ANQGSEA. Pooling covered second doses at about 4 or about 12 weeks. V and J are TRBV29-1 and TRBJ1-3; the D gene is possibly TRBD1 (6 bases). The TCR comes from an adult who received the AZD1222 COVID-19 vaccine. This material consisted of peripheral blood, taken 28 days after the second AZD1222 dose. The CDR3 region has the DNA TGCAGGACTCCACTACAGGGTATTTCTGGAAACACCATATATTTT. It is translated as CRTPLQGISGNTIYF.